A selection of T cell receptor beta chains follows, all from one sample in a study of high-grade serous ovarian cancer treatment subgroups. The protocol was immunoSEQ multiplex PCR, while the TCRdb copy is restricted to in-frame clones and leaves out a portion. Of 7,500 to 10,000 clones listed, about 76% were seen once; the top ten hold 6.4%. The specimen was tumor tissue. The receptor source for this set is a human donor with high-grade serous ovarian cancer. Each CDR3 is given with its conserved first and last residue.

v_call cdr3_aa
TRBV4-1 CASSQGLAGGITDTQYF
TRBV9 CASSLGESVLHEQYF
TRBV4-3 CASSPRLEGQGYGYTF
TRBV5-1 CASSLEGQGTDTQYF
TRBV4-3 CASSQDLEQARYTF
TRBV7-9 CASSLGGPSKTNYGYTF
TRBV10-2 CASQAGSYEQYF
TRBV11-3 CASSPASRRQDYTGELFF
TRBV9 CASSGLAGGETQYF
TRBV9 CASSLGLSSGVETGELFF
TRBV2 CASSQKGGFVGTEAFF
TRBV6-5 CASSAGYEQYF
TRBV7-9 CASAGTWDRLYNEQFF
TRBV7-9 CASSFEGARGQPQHF
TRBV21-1 CASSKGQSNTGELFF
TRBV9 CASSVAGGDTQYF
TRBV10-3 CAIRGGTSGGADTQYF